The entry below gives a single TCR beta chain sequence along with its context. This entry comes from a study of blood T cells in healthy people across ages. CDR1 and CDR2 (germline): KGHSH, LQKENI. J gave up 9 bases and V 6 bases, and 6 bases lay outside the gene matches. The CDR3 totals 13 residues. For the second PCR, which ran for about 7 to 12 cycles, a sample-barcoded 5' primer and a J-beta primer mix were used. One entry per CDR3 protein results from TCRdb running MiXCR on the 5' RACE reads. The table shows over a million distinct CDR3 sequences, with around two fifths occurring only once. The material sequenced was blood. This chain connects TRBV18 to TRBJ2-1; 9 bases map to TRBD2. The receptor was isolated from a woman aged 18-29 years in good health. Here the CDR3 DNA reads TGTGCCAGCTCCCCAGGGACTAGCAGTGAGCAGTTCTTC. This codes for CASSPGTSSEQFF.